The clone carrying this T cell receptor beta chain has just a few counts. Treatment denoted: randomized to nivolumab then ipilimumab (arm A) or the reverse (arm B). Assay used: immunoSEQ multiplex PCR; TCRdb lists only in-frame clones, some missing. In the table there are approximately 6,000 clones, roughly 27% of which are singletons. The sample belongs to a study of sequential checkpoint blockade in melanoma. About the study: Under 25 patients had matched tumor biopsies before treatment and at week 13 after nivolumab or ipilimumab alone.

The CDR3 has 14 amino acids. The V gene's germline CDR1 is SGHNT and CDR2 YENEEA. V gave up 3 bases and J gave up 2 bases, with 10 bases separating them. This clonotype was sampled from a human donor with melanoma. The sample in question was tumor tissue (inferred from file names), obtained from a patient given nivolumab and ipilimumab in sequence. V and J are TRBV11-3 and TRBJ1-2; no definite D call. The CDR3 loop reads CASSFHAENYGYTF. DNA of the CDR3: TGTGCCAGCAGCTTCCATGCAGAAAACTATGGCTACACCTTC.